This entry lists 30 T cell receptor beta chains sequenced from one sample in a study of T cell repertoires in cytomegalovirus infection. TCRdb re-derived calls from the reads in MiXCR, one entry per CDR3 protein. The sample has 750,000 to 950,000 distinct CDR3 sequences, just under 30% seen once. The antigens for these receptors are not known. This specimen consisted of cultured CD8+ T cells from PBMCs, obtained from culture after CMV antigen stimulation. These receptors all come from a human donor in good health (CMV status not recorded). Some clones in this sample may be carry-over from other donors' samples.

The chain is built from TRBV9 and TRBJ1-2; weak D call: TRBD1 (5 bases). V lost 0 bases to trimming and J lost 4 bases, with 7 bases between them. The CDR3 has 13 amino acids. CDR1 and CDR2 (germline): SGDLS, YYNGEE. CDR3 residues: CASSVAGTYGYTF. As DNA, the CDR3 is TGTGCCAGCAGCGTAGCGGGGACCTATGGCTACACCTTC.

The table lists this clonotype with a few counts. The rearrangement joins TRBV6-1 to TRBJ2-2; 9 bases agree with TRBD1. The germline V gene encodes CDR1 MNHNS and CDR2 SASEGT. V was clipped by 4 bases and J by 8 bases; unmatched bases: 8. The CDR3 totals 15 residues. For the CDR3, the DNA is TGTGCCAGCAGTGGACCCGGGACAGGGCTGGGGGAGCTGTTTTTT. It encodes CASSGPGTGLGELFF.

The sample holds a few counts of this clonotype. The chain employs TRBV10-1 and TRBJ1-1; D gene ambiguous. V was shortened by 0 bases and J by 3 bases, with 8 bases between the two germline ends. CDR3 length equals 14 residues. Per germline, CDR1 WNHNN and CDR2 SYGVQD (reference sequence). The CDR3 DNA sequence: TGCGCCAGCAGTGAGTCAGCAGGCTACACTGAAGCTTTCTTT. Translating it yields CASSESAGYTEAFF.

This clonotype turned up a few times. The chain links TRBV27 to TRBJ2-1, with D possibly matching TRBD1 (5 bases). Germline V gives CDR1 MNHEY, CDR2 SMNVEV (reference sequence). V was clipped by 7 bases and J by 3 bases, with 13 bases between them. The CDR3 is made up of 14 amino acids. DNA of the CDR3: TGTGCCAGCAAGTCGCCCAGGGACTACAATGAGCAGTTCTTC. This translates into CASKSPRDYNEQFF.

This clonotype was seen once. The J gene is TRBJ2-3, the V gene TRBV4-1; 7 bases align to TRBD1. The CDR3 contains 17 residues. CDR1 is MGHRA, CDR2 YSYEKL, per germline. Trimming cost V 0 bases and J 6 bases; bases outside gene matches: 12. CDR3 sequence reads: CASSQEHRTGPRDTQYF. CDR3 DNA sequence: TGCGCCAGCAGCCAAGAGCATAGGACAGGTCCAAGGGATACGCAGTATTTT.

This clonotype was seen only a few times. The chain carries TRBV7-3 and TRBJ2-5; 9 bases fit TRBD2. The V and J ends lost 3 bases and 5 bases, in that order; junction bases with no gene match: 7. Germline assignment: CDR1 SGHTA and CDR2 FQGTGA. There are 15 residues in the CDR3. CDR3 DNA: TGTGCCAGCAGCTTGGGGACTAGCAGCGGGGAGACCCAGTACTTC. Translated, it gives CASSLGTSSGETQYF.

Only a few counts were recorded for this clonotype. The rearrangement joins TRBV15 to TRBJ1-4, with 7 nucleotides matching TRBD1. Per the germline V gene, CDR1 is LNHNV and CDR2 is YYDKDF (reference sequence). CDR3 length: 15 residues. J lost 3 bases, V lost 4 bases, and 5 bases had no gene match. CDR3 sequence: CATSTDREPNEKLFF. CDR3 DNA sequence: TGTGCCACCAGCACCGACAGGGAGCCTAATGAAAAACTGTTTTTT.

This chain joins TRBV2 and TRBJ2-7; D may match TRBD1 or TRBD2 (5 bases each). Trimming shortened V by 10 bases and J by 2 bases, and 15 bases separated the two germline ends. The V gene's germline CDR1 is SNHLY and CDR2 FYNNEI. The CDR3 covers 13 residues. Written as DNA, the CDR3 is TGTGCCACCTTAGGGACGCATACCTACGAGCAGTACGTC. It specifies CATLGTHTYEQYV.

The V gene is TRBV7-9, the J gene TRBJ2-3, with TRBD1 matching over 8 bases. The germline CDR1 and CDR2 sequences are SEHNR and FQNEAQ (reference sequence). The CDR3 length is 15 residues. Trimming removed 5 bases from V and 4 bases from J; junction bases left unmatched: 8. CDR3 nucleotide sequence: TGTGCCAGCAGCCCCCCGACAGGGGCTCCAGATACGCAGTATTTT. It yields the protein CASSPPTGAPDTQYF.

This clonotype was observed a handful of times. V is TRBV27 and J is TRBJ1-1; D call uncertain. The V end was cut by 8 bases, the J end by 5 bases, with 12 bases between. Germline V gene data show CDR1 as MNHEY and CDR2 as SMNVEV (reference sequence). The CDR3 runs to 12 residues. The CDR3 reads CASFKGGTEAFF. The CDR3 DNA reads TGTGCCAGCTTTAAAGGAGGAACTGAAGCTTTCTTT.

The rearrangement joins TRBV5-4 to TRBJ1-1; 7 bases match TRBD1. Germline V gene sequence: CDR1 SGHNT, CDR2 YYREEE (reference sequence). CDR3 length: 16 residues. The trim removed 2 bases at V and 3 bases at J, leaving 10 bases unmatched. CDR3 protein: CASSLGLTGSYTEAFF. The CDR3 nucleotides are TGTGCCAGCAGCTTAGGGTTGACAGGGTCCTACACTGAAGCTTTCTTT.

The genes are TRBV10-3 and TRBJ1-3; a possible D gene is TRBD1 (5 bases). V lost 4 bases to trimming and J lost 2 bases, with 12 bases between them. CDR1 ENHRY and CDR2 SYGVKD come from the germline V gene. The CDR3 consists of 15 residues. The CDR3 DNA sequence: TGTGCCATCAGTGGGGGAGGGGAAGCTGGAAACACCATATATTTT. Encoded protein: CAISGGGEAGNTIYF.

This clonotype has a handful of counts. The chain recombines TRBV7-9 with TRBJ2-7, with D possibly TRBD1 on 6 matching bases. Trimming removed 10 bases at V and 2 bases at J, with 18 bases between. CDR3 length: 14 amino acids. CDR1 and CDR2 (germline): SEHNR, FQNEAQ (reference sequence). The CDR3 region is CATSGTPNPYEQYF. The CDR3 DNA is TGTGCCACCTCCGGGACACCTAATCCCTACGAGCAGTACTTC.

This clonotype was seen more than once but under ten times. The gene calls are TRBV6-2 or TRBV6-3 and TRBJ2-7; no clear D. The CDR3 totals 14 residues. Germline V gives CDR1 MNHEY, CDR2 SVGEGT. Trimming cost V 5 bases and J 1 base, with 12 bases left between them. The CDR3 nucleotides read TGTGCCAGCAGTCCCGCCAGGCTATCCTACGAGCAGTACGTC. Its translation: CASSPARLSYEQYV.

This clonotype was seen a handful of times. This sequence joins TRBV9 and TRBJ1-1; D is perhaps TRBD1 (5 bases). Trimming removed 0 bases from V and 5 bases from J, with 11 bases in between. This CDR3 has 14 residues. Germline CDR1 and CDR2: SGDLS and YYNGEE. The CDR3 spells CASSVDLGHTEAFF. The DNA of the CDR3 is TGTGCCAGCAGCGTAGACCTGGGGCATACTGAAGCTTTCTTT.

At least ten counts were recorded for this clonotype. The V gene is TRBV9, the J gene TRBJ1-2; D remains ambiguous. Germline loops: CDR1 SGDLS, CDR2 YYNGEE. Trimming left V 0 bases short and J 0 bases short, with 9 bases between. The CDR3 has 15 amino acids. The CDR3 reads CASSVAGIANYGYTF. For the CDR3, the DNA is TGTGCCAGCAGCGTAGCCGGGATAGCTAACTATGGCTACACCTTC.

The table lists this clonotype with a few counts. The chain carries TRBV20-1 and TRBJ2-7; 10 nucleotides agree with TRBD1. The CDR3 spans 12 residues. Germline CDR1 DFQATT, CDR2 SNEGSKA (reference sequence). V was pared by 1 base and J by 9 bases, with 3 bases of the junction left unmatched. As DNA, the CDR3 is TGCAGTGCTAGAGGGGACAGGGGTGGGCAGTACGTC. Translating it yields CSARGDRGGQYV.

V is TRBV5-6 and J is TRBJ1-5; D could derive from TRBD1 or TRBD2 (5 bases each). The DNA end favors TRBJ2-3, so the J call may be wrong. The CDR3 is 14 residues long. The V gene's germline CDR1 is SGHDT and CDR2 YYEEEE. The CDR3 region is CASSWKGAGQPQYF. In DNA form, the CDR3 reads TGTGCCAGCAGCTGGAAAGGGGCGGGTCAGCCCCAGTATTTT.

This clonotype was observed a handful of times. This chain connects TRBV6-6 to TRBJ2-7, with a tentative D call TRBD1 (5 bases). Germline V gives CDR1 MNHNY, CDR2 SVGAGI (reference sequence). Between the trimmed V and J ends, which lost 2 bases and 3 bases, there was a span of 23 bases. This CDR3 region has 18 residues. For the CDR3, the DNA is TGTGCCAGCAGTTACCCCCTTGGGTGCAGGGTGGGGTGCTACGAGCAGTACGTC. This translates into CASSYPLGCRVGCYEQYV.

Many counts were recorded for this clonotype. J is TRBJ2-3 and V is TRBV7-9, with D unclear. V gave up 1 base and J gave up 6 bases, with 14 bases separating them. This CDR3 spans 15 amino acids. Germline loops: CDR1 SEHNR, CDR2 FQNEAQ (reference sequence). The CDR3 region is CASSLDPRLGDTQYF. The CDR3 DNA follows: TGTGCCAGCAGCTTAGACCCCCGTCTGGGTGATACGCAGTATTTT.

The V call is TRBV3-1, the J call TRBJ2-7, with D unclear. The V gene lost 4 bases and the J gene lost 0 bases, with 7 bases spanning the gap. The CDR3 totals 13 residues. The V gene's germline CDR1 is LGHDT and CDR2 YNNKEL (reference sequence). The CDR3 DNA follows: TGTGCCAGCAGCCCCTCAAACTCCTACGAGCAGTACTTC. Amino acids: CASSPSNSYEQYF.

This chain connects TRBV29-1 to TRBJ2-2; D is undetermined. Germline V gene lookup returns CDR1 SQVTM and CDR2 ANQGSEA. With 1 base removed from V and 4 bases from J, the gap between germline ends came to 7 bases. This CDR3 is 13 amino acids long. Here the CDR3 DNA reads TGCAGCGTTGAAGGGGATTTCACCGGGGAGCTGTTTTTT. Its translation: CSVEGDFTGELFF.

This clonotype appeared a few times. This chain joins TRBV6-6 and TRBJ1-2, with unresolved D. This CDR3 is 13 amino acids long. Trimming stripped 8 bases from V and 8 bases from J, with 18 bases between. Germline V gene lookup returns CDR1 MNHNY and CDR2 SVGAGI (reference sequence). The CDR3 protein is CASPDNNQEGYTF. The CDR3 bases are TGTGCCAGCCCCGACAATAACCAAGAGGGCTACACCTTC.

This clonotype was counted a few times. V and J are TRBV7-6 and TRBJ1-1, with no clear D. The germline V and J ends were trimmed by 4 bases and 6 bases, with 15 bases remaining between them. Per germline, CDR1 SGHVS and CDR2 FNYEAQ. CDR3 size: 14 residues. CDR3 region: CASSSPYTSSEAFF. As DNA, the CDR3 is TGTGCCAGCAGCTCCCCATATACGTCGTCTGAAGCTTTCTTT.

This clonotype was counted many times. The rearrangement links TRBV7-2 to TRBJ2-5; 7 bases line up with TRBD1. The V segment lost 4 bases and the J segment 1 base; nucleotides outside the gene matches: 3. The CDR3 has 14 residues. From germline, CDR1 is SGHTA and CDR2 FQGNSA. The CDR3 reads CASSSGTVQETQYF. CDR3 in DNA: TGTGCCAGCAGCTCGGGGACAGTCCAAGAGACCCAGTACTTC.

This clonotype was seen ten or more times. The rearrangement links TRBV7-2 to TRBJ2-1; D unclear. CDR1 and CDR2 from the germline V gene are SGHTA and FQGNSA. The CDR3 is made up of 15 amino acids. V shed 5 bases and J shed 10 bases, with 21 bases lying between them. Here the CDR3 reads CASSPVPYRKGEQFF. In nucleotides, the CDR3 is TGTGCCAGCAGCCCAGTGCCATATCGGAAAGGGGAGCAGTTCTTC.

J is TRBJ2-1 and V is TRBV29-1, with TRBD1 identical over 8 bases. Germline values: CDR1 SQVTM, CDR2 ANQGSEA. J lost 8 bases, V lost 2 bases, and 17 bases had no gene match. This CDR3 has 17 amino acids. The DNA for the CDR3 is TGCAGCGTTGAACGAGGGACAGGCCGAGCGTTGGCCGATGAGCAGTTCTTC. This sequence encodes CSVERGTGRALADEQFF.

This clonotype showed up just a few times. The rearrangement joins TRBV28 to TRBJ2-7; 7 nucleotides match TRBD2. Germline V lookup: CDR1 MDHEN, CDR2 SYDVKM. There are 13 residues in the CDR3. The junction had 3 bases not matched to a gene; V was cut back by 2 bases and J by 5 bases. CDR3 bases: TGTGCCAGCAGTTTAAGGACTAGTCACGAGCAGTACGTC. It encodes CASSLRTSHEQYV.

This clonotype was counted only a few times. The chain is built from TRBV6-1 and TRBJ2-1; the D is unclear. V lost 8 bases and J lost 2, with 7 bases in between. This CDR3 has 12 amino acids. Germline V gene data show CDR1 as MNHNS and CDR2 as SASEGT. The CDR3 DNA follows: TGTGCCAGCGTACAAACCTACAATGAGCAGTTCTTC. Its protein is CASVQTYNEQFF.

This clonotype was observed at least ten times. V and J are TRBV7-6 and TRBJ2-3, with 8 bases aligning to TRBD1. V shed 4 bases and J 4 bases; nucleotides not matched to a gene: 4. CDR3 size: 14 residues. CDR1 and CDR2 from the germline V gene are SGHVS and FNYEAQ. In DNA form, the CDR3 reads TGTGCCAGCAGCTGGACAGGGCCCCCAGATACGCAGTATTTT. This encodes CASSWTGPPDTQYF.